This section outlines one T cell receptor beta chain sequence together with its context. Its specificity is not known. This entry is derived from a study of human versus mouse CDR3 diversity and MHC coevolution. Study details: Reported immunoSEQ sensitivity was one in 200,000 T cells, with reduced amplification bias. Valid reads per sample ranged from about 0.6 x 10^7 to 1.7 x 10^7.

General study points: On average, humans showed more CDR3 deletions and insertions than mice.

Assay: immunoSEQ multiplex PCR; the TCRdb copy retains only in-frame clones and omits some. In the table there are approximately 81,000 clones, about 93% of which are singletons. Cells were CD45RO-negative CD62L-positive naive CD4 T cells sorted from PBMCs. Sequenced material: naive CD4+ T cells from blood. The subset denotes: CD45RO-negative CD62L-positive naive CD4 T cells. This clonotype was obtained from a person aged 30-69 years in good health.

DNA for the CDR3: TGTGCCAGCATTAAAAGGGGGTCGTACGAGCAGTACTTC. This translates into CASIKRGSYEQYF. The chain recombines TRBV6-1 with TRBJ2-7; D is perhaps TRBD1 (6 bases). Per the germline V gene, CDR1 is MNHNS and CDR2 is SASEGT. The CDR3 sequence is 13 residues long. Trimming removed 7 bases from V and 4 bases from J, with 14 bases in between.